This entry lists 2 T cell receptor beta chains sequenced from one sample in a study of blood T cells in healthy people across ages. A J-beta primer mix and a sample-barcoded 5' primer were used in a second PCR of roughly 6 to 11 cycles. TCRdb re-derived calls from the 5' RACE reads in MiXCR, one entry per CDR3 protein. The repertoire holds around 1,700,000 distinct CDR3 sequences, roughly 27% seen once, with 6.5% to 8.5% in the top ten. The sample consisted of blood. Receptors were obtained from a woman aged 25 to 39 in good health.

V gene TRBV20-1 combines with J gene TRBJ2-5; no clear D gene. The CDR3 length is 13 residues. Germline loops: CDR1 DFQATT, CDR2 SNEGSKA (reference sequence). V lost 5 bases and J 2 bases, leaving 12 bases between the germline ends. In DNA, the CDR3 is TGCAGTGCTTCATTAGTCCCTCAAGAGACCCAGTACTTC. Encoded protein: CSASLVPQETQYF.

In this sample, this clonotype turned up once. Since a much larger clone is just one base distant, this may be a read error. The rearrangement links TRBV6-6 to TRBJ2-3; TRBD2 matches 9 bases. The V and J ends lost 6 bases and 0 bases, in that order; junction bases with no gene match: 4. This CDR3 spans 15 amino acids. Germline V gene data show CDR1 as MNHNY and CDR2 as SVGAGI (reference sequence). DNA for the CDR3: TGTGCCAGCAGGAGACTAGCGGCTAGCACAGATACGCAGTATTTT. This translates into CASRRLAASTDTQYF.